This T cell receptor beta chain originates from a study of low-dose radiotherapy and immunotherapy resistance in tumors. Study-level background: Each patient was administered nivolumab intravenously at 240 mg, which was a flat dose, every two weeks, along with intravenous ipilimumab at 1 mg/kg every six weeks.

As for time point: before trial treatment. Treatment combined nivolumab, ipilimumab, aspirin, low-dose cyclophosphamide and low-dose radiotherapy in a dose-escalation trial. With TRAV- and TRBV-specific primers, first-strand cDNA was made, covering the alpha and beta chains. With a V-primer adapter and a constant-region primer, TCRs were amplified for about 20 PCR cycles. Amplification of the isolated mRNA used in vitro transcription. Via MiXCR, TCRdb re-called the reads, giving one row per CDR3 protein. The sample carries tens of thousands of distinct CDR3 sequences, 15% to 20% recorded once. This clonotype has only a few counts. CDR1 and CDR2 from the germline V gene are LNHDA and SQIVND (reference sequence). This CDR3 spans 15 amino acids. Trimming removed 3 bases from V and 1 base from J, with 10 bases in between.

Sequencing used PBMCs, obtained before treatment. The chain couples TRBV19 to TRBJ1-5; D perhaps matches TRBD1 (5 bases). This TCR was recovered from a male donor with prostate cancer. The CDR3 DNA is TGTGCCAGTAGTATCGGGACCGAGAGCAATCAGCCCCAGCATTTT. Its protein is CASSIGTESNQPQHF.